This record concerns one T cell receptor beta chain sequence. What antigen it recognizes has not been identified. No qualities accompany the bases; no much larger clone lies one base away. The sample belongs to a study of persistence of HIV-infected CD4 T cells (dated by TCRdb to the early 2020s). Regarding the complete study: The median time the participants had spent on suppressive ART was over 7 years. Peripheral blood samples of up to about 200 mL were taken at multiple time points, with the exception of a couple of participants who underwent leukapheresis at a single time point. For the TCR cluster analysis across participants, 8 or 9 participants were included for CMV and over 5 participants for Gag. The clonality of all cells in each sorted population was measured by TCRbeta sequencing, and the clonality of infected cells was measured by proviral sequencing. The study isolated CMV- and HIV-1 Gag-responding CD4+ T cells from ART-treated individuals to examine antigen-driven clonal expansion of HIV-1-infected cells. Overall study outcomes, separate from this receptor: Bulk TCR analyses could not be restricted to the rare CMV-responding cells that actually carried HIV-1 proviruses. Within the same sorted populations, how oligoclonal the TCRs were correlated with how oligoclonal the proviruses were. The study involved few individuals and tested only a limited range of antigens. TCRbeta richness in CMV- and Gag-responding cells was significantly lower than in anti-CD3/anti-CD28-responding cells; CMV-responding cells had higher oligoclonality than CD3/CD28-stimulated and Gag-responding cells. Enrichment of degenerate expanded CDR3beta sequences was found in antigen-responding cells, suggesting convergent selection of CD4+ responses to CMV and Gag.

V and J lose 0 bases and 7 bases, and a span of 14 bases separates them. CDR1 SGDLS and CDR2 YYNGEE were looked up in the germline V gene. The CDR3 holds 14 amino acids from the cysteine to the phenylalanine. CDR3 DNA only is kept here, 42 bases in frame from base 1. TCRbeta repertoires were sequenced from genomic DNA with the immunoSEQ hsTCRB assay version 4 in survey mode. For TCRbeta sequencing, genomic DNA was diluted to around 10 ng/uL, and up to about 1 ug was used per sample. Per the original workflow: TCRbeta data analysis was done in ImmunoSeq Analyzer 3.0, and diversity was calculated on productive nucleotide rearrangements. Using the Immunarch R package, the improved Chao index served to estimate lower-bound TCR diversity and the Gini coefficient served to estimate clonality. Nucleotide rearrangements that differed but encoded the same CDR3beta amino acid sequence were counted as separate clonotypes. Differential abundance analysis found TCRbeta sequences that were significantly enriched in antigen-responding cells compared with anti-CD3/anti-CD28-activated cells. GLIPH2 clustered TCRs by predicted peptide-MHC specificity, both within individual participants and across merged participant data sets. The table comes from immuneACCESS by way of TCRdb, which keeps in-frame sequences with V and J called. Part of the clones is missing from these tables; in studies checked, under half for an unresolved V gene and the rest for unknown reasons. That table is the source of V, J and clone size, and D and trimming were worked out from the DNA. A total of under 25,000 clones appear in this sample, about 74% of them only once. 1.8% of the sample is taken by the ten largest.

This specimen's treatment or condition label, interpreted: suppressive antiretroviral therapy. A pool of overlapping 15-mer peptides from HIV-1 Gag, at 0.95 to 1 ug per peptide per mL, was used to stimulate the cells. CD4+ T cells that responded were sorted based on upregulation of both CD40 ligand and CD69. HIV-1-infected adults in whom suppressive ART had been started during chronic infection were enrolled as participants. Plasma HIV-1 RNA had been undetectable (below 50 copies/mL) in participants for at least 4 years. To be included, a participant needed positive CMV serology and a CD4+ T cell count above 400 cells/uL. Before stimulation, PBMCs were isolated using density centrifugation and then depleted of CD8+ T cells. For less than 20 hours, the CD8-depleted PBMCs were stimulated with anti-CD28/CD49d costimulation, a CD40-blocking antibody, and enfuvirtide to prevent new infections. Cell sorting was performed on a Beckman Coulter MoFlo Legacy or XDP sorter, and dead cells were excluded with propidium iodide. Genomic DNA was extracted with the QIAamp DNA Mini Kit for samples above one million cells, otherwise with the Quick-DNA Microprep Kit.

Sample: CD4+ T cells sorted from PBMCs after approximately 19-hour stimulation, taken from a patient who received antiretroviral therapy. According to the study, the label for this sample's cell subset or site signals: CD40L+CD69+ CD4 T cells responding to HIV-1 Gag peptides. The sequence joins TRBV9 to TRBJ2-7, and the D gene may be TRBD1, 7 bases matching. The TCR was taken from an adult man with HIV who was CMV-seropositive. The CDR3 region reads CASSVVGGAGEQYF. The nucleotide sequence is TGTGCCAGCAGCGTAGTAGGGGGCGCGGGGGAGCAGTACTTC.